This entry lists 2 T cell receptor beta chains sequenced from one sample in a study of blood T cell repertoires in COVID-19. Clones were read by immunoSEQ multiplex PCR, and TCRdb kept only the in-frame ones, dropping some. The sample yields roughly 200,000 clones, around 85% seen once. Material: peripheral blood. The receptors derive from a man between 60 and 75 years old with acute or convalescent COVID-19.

CDR3 nucleotides: TGTGCCAGCAGCCCCGCGGGCTCTATCGTCTACAATGAGCAGTTCTTC. Protein sequence: CASSPAGSIVYNEQFF. The genes are TRBV3-1 (or the pseudogene TRBV3-2) and TRBJ2-1; D may be TRBD2 (5 bases). Trimming removed 4 bases from V and 3 bases from J, with 16 bases in between. The CDR3 length is 16 residues. Germline lookup yields CDR1 LGHDT and CDR2 YNNKEL (reference sequence).

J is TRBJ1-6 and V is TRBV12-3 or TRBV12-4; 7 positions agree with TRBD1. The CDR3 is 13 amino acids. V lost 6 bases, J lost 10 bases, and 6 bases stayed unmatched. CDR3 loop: CASSRDSSSPLHF. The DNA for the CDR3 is TGTGCCAGCAGCCGGGACAGCAGCTCACCCCTCCACTTT.